These 8 T cell receptor beta chains originate from one sample sequenced in a study of T cell clones after liver transplantation. The table came from immunoSEQ multiplex PCR; TCRdb's copy has only in-frame clones and leaves some out. The table includes 99,000 or so clones, around 86% detected once. Sequenced here: CD4+ T cells from blood, sampled before liver transplant. Every receptor here comes from a human donor who received a liver transplant.

The rearrangement uses TRBV18 and TRBJ2-2; maybe TRBD1 (6 bases). V was pared by 1 base and J by 3 bases, with 12 bases between. The CDR3 has 16 amino acids. Germline CDR1 is KGHSH and CDR2 is LQKENI. The DNA of the CDR3 is TGTGCCAGCTCACCACTTGGGGGCGACGACACCGGGGAGCTGTTTTTT. This sequence encodes CASSPLGGDDTGELFF. Based on the CDR3 plus reference TRBV18 and TRBJ2-2, the full variable domain is NAGVMQNPRHLVRRRGQEARLRCSPMKGHSHVYWYRQLPEEGLKFMVYLQKENIIDESGMPKERFSAEFPKEGPSILRIQQVVRGDSAAYFCASSPLGGDDTGELFFGEGSRLTVL.

The chain links TRBV6-1 to TRBJ2-7, with 7 bases fitting TRBD2. V lost 6 bases, J lost 3 bases, and 8 bases stayed unmatched. CDR3 length equals 14 residues. Per the germline V gene, CDR1 is MNHNS and CDR2 is SASEGT. CDR3 sequence reads: CASRSQGGHYEQYF. CDR3 DNA: TGTGCCAGCAGGTCTCAGGGAGGGCACTACGAGCAGTACTTC.

V usage is TRBV29-1 and J usage is TRBJ2-7, with D uncertain. The CDR3 is made up of 12 amino acids. Germline-derived CDR1 and CDR2 are SQVTM and ANQGSEA. V was pared by 3 bases and J by 1 base, with 7 bases between. CDR3 DNA sequence: TGCAGCGTTGACGACACTTCCTACGAGCAGTACTTC. This gives the protein CSVDDTSYEQYF.

This clone appeared a few times. The chain uses TRBV10-1 and TRBJ2-3, with 9 bases fitting TRBD2. The CDR3 runs 15 residues. Losses at the gene ends were 3 bases for V and 1 base for J; bases not matched to a gene: 2. Germline V gene lookup returns CDR1 WNHNN and CDR2 SYGVQD (reference sequence). The CDR3 sequence is CASSDKREGTDTQYF. Written as DNA, the CDR3 is TGCGCCAGCAGTGATAAGCGGGAGGGCACAGATACGCAGTATTTT.

Only one count was recorded for this clone. This chain links TRBV6-1 with TRBJ2-1, with TRBD1 matching 8 bases. CDR3 length equals 15 residues. Germline lookup yields CDR1 MNHNS and CDR2 SASEGT. The V segment lost 1 base and the J segment 5 bases; nucleotides outside the gene matches: 4. CDR3 protein: CASSEDRGAHNEQFF. CDR3 in DNA: TGTGCCAGCAGTGAAGACAGGGGGGCCCACAATGAGCAGTTCTTC.

The CDR3 coding sequence is TGTGCCAGCACCCGACAGGGGAAAAACACCGGGGAGCTGTTTTTT. Protein: CASTRQGKNTGELFF. V is TRBV9 and J is TRBJ2-2, with 8 bases fitting TRBD1. The CDR3 extends over 15 amino acids. Losses at the gene ends were 6 bases for V and 2 bases for J; bases not matched to a gene: 6. Germline CDR1 is SGDLS and CDR2 is YYNGEE. Looking up the rest from reference TRBV9 and TRBJ2-2 gives the full variable domain: DSGVTQTPKHLITATGQRVTLRCSPRSGDLSVYWYQQSLDQGLQFLIQYYNGEERAKGNILERFSAQQFPDLHSELNLSSLELGDSALYFCASTRQGKNTGELFFGEGSRLTVL.

The chain is built from TRBV5-1 and TRBJ2-3; tentative D call: TRBD2 (6 bases). Germline V gene data show CDR1 as SGHRS and CDR2 as YFSETQ. The V and J ends lost 7 bases and 0 bases respectively, with 15 bases between them. CDR3 length: 15 residues. The CDR3 is CASGEGGISTDTQYF. The DNA of the CDR3 is TGCGCCAGCGGCGAAGGCGGGATTAGCACAGATACGCAGTATTTT.

The chain links TRBV27 to TRBJ1-1, with a weak D call TRBD1 (5 bases). This CDR3 is 11 amino acids long. Trimming removed 7 bases from V and 5 bases from J, with 8 bases in between. The V gene's germline CDR1 is MNHEY and CDR2 SMNVEV (reference sequence). CDR3 bases: TGTGCCAGCAAAAGGGGAACTGAAGCTTTCTTT. Translated: CASKRGTEAFF.